This TCR beta chain derives from a study of blood T cell repertoires in COVID-19 (dated by TCRdb to 2020 to 2021). A note on the overall study: The collaborator samples originated in the United States, Italy and Spain and spanned the acute and convalescent phases of COVID-19. The prospective study material was composed of cDNA or gDNA derived from T cells, B-cell-depleted T cells, or PBMCs. The dataset comprised deeply sampled blood TCRbeta repertoires from subjects exposed to, actively infected with, or recovered from COVID-19. A freely available public database, intended as a resource for researchers studying the immune response to SARS-CoV-2, is where the repertoires were released. The samples were drawn from the first 160 participants of the ongoing ImmuneRACE study and from over a thousand subjects provided by 6 global collaborators. The sample metadata nearly always contained a de-identified subject ID, COVID-19 status, age in years and sex. HLA class I and class II types, where available, came from metadata supplied by the sample provider rather than from assay-based typing.

Results the study describes overall, beyond this receptor: The amount of clinical and demographic metadata varied by source and participant and was provided uncurated.

CDR1 and CDR2 (SNHLY, FYNNEI) derive from the germline V gene. The CDR3 contains 14 residues, cysteine and phenylalanine counted. Only the CDR3 portion is preserved as DNA: 42 bases, with reading frame beginning at the first base. V is pared back by 5 bases and J by 3 bases, with 11 bases lying between the germline termini. TCRbeta CDR3 regions were amplified from genomic DNA by means of the immunoSEQ Assay, a bias-controlled multiplex PCR. Regarding the original processing steps: Within the assay, amplification of reference gene primers was used to estimate how many nucleated cells each sample contained. To quantify the absolute abundance of each unique TCRbeta CDR3 rearrangement, sequence reads were collapsed and filtered. Productive Simpson clonality was computed per sample as the square root of Simpson's diversity index over productive rearrangements. The clones in this table, taken by TCRdb from immuneACCESS, are in-frame only. Not every clone is retained; where verified, under half of the shortfall comes from an unresolved V gene, and the cause of the rest is unknown. V and J calls and clone size come straight from that table; D and trimming were deduced from the DNA. A total of hundreds of thousands of clones appear in this sample, 88% of them only once. The top ten clonotypes cover 9.4% of the sample.

Collaborating institutions collected whole blood in K2EDTA tubes following their own protocols. For TCRbeta analysis, collaborators shipped samples in one of three forms: frozen whole blood, isolated PBMCs, or DNA extracted from either of those sample types. As concerns this clone: Its specific antigen is unknown. No base quality values were provided; no much bigger clone lies one nucleotide off.

The material sequenced was peripheral blood. This receptor chain uses TRBV2 and TRBJ2-1; tentative D gene TRBD2, with 5 bases matching. The source is a young man with active or convalescent COVID-19. The DNA sequence reads TGTGCCAGCAGTTTATCGGGAAACTACAATGAGCAGTTCTTC. Its translation is CASSLSGNYNEQFF. The full variable domain, with segments outside the CDR3 supplied by the reference TRBV2 and TRBJ2-1 proteins, appears as EPEVTQTPSHQVTQMGQEVILRCVPISNHLYFYWYRQILGQKVEFLVSFYNNEISEKSEIFDDQFSVERPDGSNFTLKIRSTKLEDSAMYFCASSLSGNYNEQFFGPGTRLTVL.